Below are 27 T cell receptor beta chains sequenced from a single sample in a study of PD-1 blockade in classical Hodgkin lymphoma. The time point was: cycle 4 day 1 (C4D1), after 5 to 7 weeks of nivolumab. Relapse after autologous stem cell transplantation occurred in every patient, and brentuximab vedotin exposure varied. Only in-frame clones appear in the TCRdb table, and some are missing; sequencing was by immunoSEQ multiplex PCR. The table lists some 90,000 clones, roughly 78% of them singletons. Sequenced material: peripheral blood mononuclear cells (PBMCs), taken before the fourth cycle of nivolumab. The source of these receptors is a human donor with classical Hodgkin lymphoma.

The CDR3 is CSAQLGGRGKPNTEAFF. CDR3 nucleotides: TGCAGCGCTCAGCTGGGTGGACGGGGAAAGCCGAACACTGAAGCTTTCTTT. The genes are TRBV29-1 and TRBJ1-1; D remains unclear. V was pared by 7 bases and J by 1 base, with 25 bases between. Germline V gives CDR1 SQVTM, CDR2 ANQGSEA. The CDR3 extends over 17 amino acids.

The chain couples TRBV18 to TRBJ2-3; D unclear. V lost 1 base and J 7 bases, leaving 15 bases between the germline ends. The germline V gene encodes CDR1 KGHSH and CDR2 LQKENI. The CDR3 loop spans 15 amino acids. Here the CDR3 DNA reads TGTGCCAGCTCACCACTCTGGGGAAACGGGTATACGCAGTATTTT. Protein sequence: CASSPLWGNGYTQYF.

This clone was picked up a small number of times. At one boundary the junction diverges from the germline segment, which might be a read error. This chain joins TRBV5-8 and TRBJ2-7; D is unclear. Germline V CDR1 and CDR2: SGHTS, YDEGEE. CDR3 length: 11 amino acids. CDR3 DNA sequence: TGTGCCAGCAGCTTGGCCTTCTTTCAGAACTTC. This translates into CASSLAFFQNF.

In its sample, this clone ranks as medium-sized (0.01 to 0.1%). V usage is TRBV2 and J usage is TRBJ2-1; D gene uncertain. The V gene's germline CDR1 is SNHLY and CDR2 FYNNEI. The germline V and J ends were trimmed by 4 bases and 8 bases, with 9 bases remaining between them. CDR3 length: 12 amino acids. The CDR3 region is CASSVGVYEQFF. In DNA form, the CDR3 reads TGTGCCAGCAGTGTAGGTGTGTATGAGCAGTTCTTC.

There are a few counts of this clone. The chain links TRBV6-5 to TRBJ1-3, with D uncertain. The CDR3 length is 13 residues. Germline V gives CDR1 MNHEY, CDR2 SVGAGI. The germline V and J ends were trimmed by 5 bases and 0 bases, with 5 bases remaining between them. CDR3 sequence (DNA): TGTGCCAGCAGTAGTGGCTCTGGAAACACCATATATTTT. This encodes CASSSGSGNTIYF.

V usage is TRBV28 and J usage is TRBJ2-7; D may be TRBD1 (6 bases). V gave up 7 bases and J gave up 0 bases, with 13 bases separating them. CDR1 is MDHEN, CDR2 SYDVKM, per germline. The length of the CDR3 is 14 residues. The CDR3 DNA follows: TGTGCCAGCAACAGGGACCCCTCCTCCTACGAGCAGTACTTC. Protein: CASNRDPSSYEQYF.

The chain has TRBV28 and TRBJ1-1; no clear D gene. Germline loops: CDR1 MDHEN, CDR2 SYDVKM. This CDR3 has 20 residues. The V end lost 1 base, the J end lost 0 bases, and 24 bases lay between the germline ends. CDR3 nucleotide sequence: TGTGCCAGCAGTTTATTACCCGGGATCTTGCCGATGATGTTGAACACTGAAGCTTTCTTT. The encoded protein is CASSLLPGILPMMLNTEAFF. The full variable domain, its missing parts supplied by reference TRBV28 and TRBJ1-1, is DVKVTQSSRYLVKRTGEKVFLECVQDMDHENMFWYRQDPGLGLRLIYFSYDVKMKEKGDIPEGYSVSREKKERFSLILESASTNQTSMYLCASSLLPGILPMMLNTEAFFGQGTRLTVV.

V and J are TRBV12-5 and TRBJ1-2, with D uncertain. The CDR3 is made up of 12 amino acids. V lost 3 bases and J lost 9, with 11 bases in between. Germline V gene lookup returns CDR1 LGHNT and CDR2 FRNRAP. The CDR3, as DNA: TGTGCTAGTGGTTTCGACATAGGGAGCTACACCTTC. It yields the protein CASGFDIGSYTF. Based on the CDR3 plus reference TRBV12-5 and TRBJ1-2, the full variable domain is DARVTQTPRHKVTEMGQEVTMRCQPILGHNTVFWYRQTMMQGLELLAYFRNRAPLDDSGMPKDRFSAEMPDATLATLKIQPSEPRDSAVYFCASGFDIGSYTFGSGTRLTVV.

The sample holds one count of this clone. This chain links TRBV4-1 with TRBJ2-1; D remains unclear. Trimming stripped 0 bases from V and 6 bases from J, with 9 bases between. The germline V gene encodes CDR1 MGHRA and CDR2 YSYEKL. The CDR3 length is 14 residues. CDR3 loop: CASSQDKTSNEQFF. The CDR3 DNA reads TGCGCCAGCAGCCAAGATAAAACGAGCAATGAGCAGTTCTTC.

This sequence joins TRBV7-9 and TRBJ2-1, with D hard to call. Germline V gives CDR1 SEHNR, CDR2 FQNEAQ (reference sequence). The CDR3 totals 17 residues. V shed 0 bases and J shed 0 bases, with 12 bases lying between them. CDR3 nucleotide sequence: TGTGCCAGCAGCTTAGCCCGACTGGCAGGCTCCTACAATGAGCAGTTCTTC. Its protein is CASSLARLAGSYNEQFF.

The chain employs TRBV10-3 and TRBJ2-1, with TRBD2 matching 13 bases. The CDR3 is made up of 13 amino acids. CDR1 is ENHRY, CDR2 SYGVKD, per germline. Trimming took 10 bases from V and 7 from J; bases not matched to a gene: 4. CDR3 DNA: TGTGCCACGGGACTAGCGGGGTTTAATGAGCAGTTCTTC. Protein: CATGLAGFNEQFF.

This clone was observed a few times. The gene calls are TRBV4-1 and TRBJ1-2; TRBD1 might be the D (6 bases). V lost 1 base, J lost 8 bases, and 20 bases lay in between. CDR1 and CDR2 (germline): MGHRA, YSYEKL. CDR3 length: 16 amino acids. CDR3 residues: CASSQVPGDSLWGYTF. The CDR3 nucleotides are TGCGCCAGCAGCCAAGTACCAGGGGACTCCTTGTGGGGCTACACCTTC.

The CDR3 DNA sequence: TGCGCCAGCAGCTTGGCTAGCGGCCAAGAGACCCAGTACTTC. It is translated as CASSLASGQETQYF. The gene calls are TRBV5-1 and TRBJ2-5; TRBD2 matches at 7 bases. V trimming: 0 bases; J trimming: 1 base; junction bases outside the gene matches: 0. Germline V lookup: CDR1 SGHRS, CDR2 YFSETQ. The CDR3 has 14 amino acids.

The V and J genes are TRBV6-5 and TRBJ2-7; possible D gene TRBD2, 5 bases. The CDR3 consists of 16 residues. The germline V gene has CDR1 MNHEY and CDR2 SVGAGI. V gave up 3 bases and J gave up 2 bases, with 17 bases separating them. The CDR3 sequence is CASSYSASSEAYEQYF. The CDR3 DNA reads TGTGCCAGCAGTTATTCCGCAAGTAGCGAAGCCTACGAGCAGTACTTC.

The rearrangement uses TRBV18 and TRBJ1-6; 7 bases fit TRBD1. The V and J ends lost 3 bases and 8 bases, in that order; junction bases with no gene match: 4. This CDR3 contains 14 residues. The germline CDR1 and CDR2 sequences are KGHSH and LQKENI. The DNA for the CDR3 is TGTGCCAGCTCACCGACAGACAGGGATTCACCCCTCCACTTT. Protein sequence: CASSPTDRDSPLHF.

The J gene is TRBJ2-7, the V gene TRBV7-9; 7 bases are a match to TRBD1. Unmatched junction bases numbered 4, after V lost 5 bases and J lost 3 bases. Per germline, CDR1 SEHNR and CDR2 FQNEAQ (reference sequence). The CDR3 covers 13 residues. As DNA, the CDR3 is TGTGCCAGCAGCGCCCGGGACAGCTACGAGCAGTACTTC. Translated: CASSARDSYEQYF. The full variable domain, its missing parts supplied by reference TRBV7-9 and TRBJ2-7, is DTGVSQNPRHKITKRGQNVTFRCDPISEHNRLYWYRQTLGQGPEFLTYFQNEAQLEKSRLLSDRFSAERPKGSFSTLEIQRTEQGDSAMYLCASSARDSYEQYFGPGTRLTVT.

V usage is TRBV18 and J usage is TRBJ2-2; 8 bases align to TRBD1. After removal of 3 bases from V and 7 bases from J, the junction contained 7 bases not matched to a gene. This CDR3 region has 15 residues. Germline CDR1 KGHSH, CDR2 LQKENI. CDR3 sequence (DNA): TGTGCCAGCTCACCGAGGCAGGGGGCGTTCGGGGAGCTGTTTTTT. Amino acid sequence: CASSPRQGAFGELFF. The full variable domain, in which reference TRBV18 and TRBJ2-2 provide the parts outside the CDR3, is NAGVMQNPRHLVRRRGQEARLRCSPMKGHSHVYWYRQLPEEGLKFMVYLQKENIIDESGMPKERFSAEFPKEGPSILRIQQVVRGDSAAYFCASSPRQGAFGELFFGEGSRLTVL.

This clone was seen just once. The gene calls are TRBV10-3 and TRBJ2-5; D is unclear. CDR3 length: 14 residues. Trimming removed 2 bases from V and 4 bases from J, with 11 bases in between. Germline V gives CDR1 ENHRY, CDR2 SYGVKD. This CDR3 is CAISEDGVAETQYF. The CDR3 DNA is TGTGCCATCAGTGAGGATGGGGTTGCAGAGACCCAGTACTTC.

The DNA for the CDR3 is TGTGCCAGCAGCTTAGAGGTGACTAGCGATAAGTTCTTC. It encodes CASSLEVTSDKFF. The chain recombines TRBV7-9 with TRBJ2-1, with TRBD2 identical over 8 bases. From germline, CDR1 is SEHNR and CDR2 FQNEAQ (reference sequence). With V trimmed by 1 base and J by 14 bases, 7 bases remained unmatched. The CDR3 has 13 amino acids.

The V gene is TRBV28, the J gene TRBJ1-5, with D unresolved. The CDR3 covers 13 residues. V lost 8 bases to trimming and J lost 0 bases, with 8 bases between them. The V gene's germline CDR1 is MDHEN and CDR2 SYDVKM. The CDR3, as DNA: TGTGCCAGCGACCGAAATAGCAATCAGCCCCAGCATTTT. Amino acid sequence: CASDRNSNQPQHF. Supplemented by reference TRBV28 and TRBJ1-5, the full variable domain reads DVKVTQSSRYLVKRTGEKVFLECVQDMDHENMFWYRQDPGLGLRLIYFSYDVKMKEKGDIPEGYSVSREKKERFSLILESASTNQTSMYLCASDRNSNQPQHFGDGTRLSIL.

V is TRBV6-1 and J is TRBJ2-1, with 8 bases aligning to TRBD2. V trimming: 5 bases; J trimming: 5 bases; junction bases outside the gene matches: 5. The CDR3 sequence is 14 residues long. Germline V gives CDR1 MNHNS, CDR2 SASEGT. The DNA for the CDR3 is TGTGCCAGCAGTACCCTAGCGGGCGACAATGAGCAGTTCTTC. Translated, it gives CASSTLAGDNEQFF.

The chain has TRBV7-9 and TRBJ1-1; D is unresolved. Trimming removed 5 bases at V and 1 base at J, with 8 bases between. The CDR3 loop spans 13 amino acids. Germline V lookup: CDR1 SEHNR, CDR2 FQNEAQ (reference sequence). CDR3 DNA sequence: TGTGCCAGCAGCACGACAAGGAACACTGAAGCTTTCTTT. Residues: CASSTTRNTEAFF.

The chain links TRBV9 to TRBJ2-1, with TRBD2 matching over 8 bases. Germline CDR1 is SGDLS and CDR2 is YYNGEE. CDR3 size: 17 residues. The V segment lost 3 bases and the J segment 6 bases; nucleotides outside the gene matches: 14. The CDR3 spells CASSGQTGTRNSNEQFF. The CDR3 DNA follows: TGTGCCAGCAGCGGACAAACCGGGACTAGAAACTCCAATGAGCAGTTCTTC.

The V and J genes are TRBV11-3 and TRBJ2-1; tentatively, D is TRBD1 (5 bases). Germline CDR1 is SGHNT and CDR2 is YENEEA. Trimming removed 1 base at V and 0 bases at J, with 7 bases between. This CDR3 region has 15 residues. Here the CDR3 DNA reads TGTGCCAGCAGCTTAGGTAGGGGCTCCTACAATGAGCAGTTCTTC. This sequence encodes CASSLGRGSYNEQFF.

Note on this clone: It is unclear where the CDR3 begins or ends on the DNA, so no DNA is shown, and the CDR3 is as TCRdb lists it. V gene TRBV18 combines with J gene TRBJ1-6. The length of the CDR3 is 15 amino acids, counting both ends. From germline, CDR1 is KGHSH and CDR2 LQKENI. The CDR3 loop is CASSGFFGPNSPLHF.

A single count supports this clone. The chain couples TRBV5-5 to TRBJ2-7, with 10 bases identical to TRBD1. The CDR3 sequence is 13 residues long. Germline loops: CDR1 SGHKS, CDR2 YYEKEE (reference sequence). Trimming at V came to 3 bases and at J to 7 bases, leaving 4 bases not matched to a gene. CDR3 in DNA: TGTGCCAGCAGCTCGGGACAGGGGTGGGAGCAGTACTTC. The encoded protein is CASSSGQGWEQYF.

This chain links TRBV5-6 with TRBJ2-7, with a tentative D call TRBD1 (6 bases). CDR3 length equals 12 residues. The V end lost 3 bases, the J end lost 4 bases, and 8 bases lay between the germline ends. CDR1 and CDR2 (germline): SGHDT, YYEEEE. The CDR3 DNA reads TGTGCCAGCAGCTCAGGACAGTACGAGCAGTACTTC. Translated, it gives CASSSGQYEQYF.